These 2 T cell receptor beta chains were all obtained from the same sample, sequenced in a study of vaccination effects on CD4 cells after COVID-19. These TCRs are of unknown antigen specificity. Data came from immunoSEQ multiplex PCR; TCRdb stores just in-frame clones and leaves some out. The profile shows some 69,000 clones, approximately 72% of them singletons. With the ViraFEST assay, the study expanded antigen-specific CD4+ T cells using viral peptide pools, then sequenced them. At the end of about 10 days of culture, CD4+ T cells were isolated. Neither prior SARS-CoV-2 infection nor positive nucleocapsid antibodies were present in the vaccine recipients. The sequencing used CD4+ T cells from PBMCs cultured with HCoV-NL63 spike peptides, collected before COVID-19 vaccination. All receptors derive from a human donor who received a COVID-19 vaccine.

The gene calls are TRBV18 and TRBJ2-1; D is uncertain. The CDR3 totals 13 residues. Trimming removed 6 bases at V and 3 bases at J, with 9 bases between. The germline V gene encodes CDR1 KGHSH and CDR2 LQKENI. The CDR3 DNA follows: TGTGCCAGCTCGGGCAGCTTCTACAATGAGCAGTTCTTC. This encodes CASSGSFYNEQFF.

This clone has just a few counts. The rearrangement links TRBV12-1 to TRBJ2-5. TRBV12-1 constitutes a pseudogene. The CDR3 spans 14 residues. This chain's CDR3 is CASSFGGTGVTQYF. The CDR3 DNA reads as TGTGCCAGCAGCTTTGGGGGGACCGGAGTGACCCAGTACTTC.